Given below is one T cell receptor (beta chain) in context. Antigen specificity is unknown. This sample is part of a study of T-cell memory formation after mild COVID-19. Turning to the study itself: Largely donor-specific sequence clusters came from a couple of donors.

Findings and limits, study-wide: Later expanders leaned CD4+, whereas day 15 to 85 contracting clones were balanced CD4/CD8. The study found contracting CD4+ clones mainly in CM and EM and contracting CD8+ clones in EMRA.

Amplification by 5'RACE using constant-segment primers produced TCR alpha and TCR beta cDNA libraries that carried sample barcodes and UMIs. TCRdb re-called the 5' RACE reads with MiXCR, one entry per CDR3 protein. This repertoire shows around 80,000 distinct CDR3 sequences, over 11% found once; its top ten account for about 31%. The clonotype originates from an adult woman who had mild COVID-19 (a few samples of this study predate the infection). Cell type and time point are not known. Source material: PBMCs or a T cell subset sorted from them (not recorded which).

CDR3 sequence: CASGHSGTLGDTQYF. CDR3 DNA sequence: TGTGCCAGCGGCCACTCCGGGACACTAGGGGATACGCAGTATTTT. The chain links TRBV6-5 to TRBJ2-3; TRBD1 might be the D (6 bases). CDR1 is MNHEY, CDR2 SVGAGI, per germline. Trimming left V 8 bases short and J 6 bases short, with 21 bases between. CDR3 size: 15 residues.